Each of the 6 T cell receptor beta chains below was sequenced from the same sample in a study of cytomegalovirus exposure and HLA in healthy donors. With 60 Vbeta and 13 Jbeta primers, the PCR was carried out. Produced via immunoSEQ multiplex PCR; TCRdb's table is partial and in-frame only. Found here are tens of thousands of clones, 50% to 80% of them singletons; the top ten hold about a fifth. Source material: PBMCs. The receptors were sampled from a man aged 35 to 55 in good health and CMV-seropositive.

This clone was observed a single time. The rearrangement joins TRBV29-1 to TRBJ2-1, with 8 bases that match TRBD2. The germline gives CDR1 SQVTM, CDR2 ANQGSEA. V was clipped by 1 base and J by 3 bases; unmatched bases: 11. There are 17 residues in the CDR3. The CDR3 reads CSVEGRERGFDYNEQFF. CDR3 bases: TGCAGCGTTGAAGGACGAGAGCGGGGGTTCGACTACAATGAGCAGTTCTTC.

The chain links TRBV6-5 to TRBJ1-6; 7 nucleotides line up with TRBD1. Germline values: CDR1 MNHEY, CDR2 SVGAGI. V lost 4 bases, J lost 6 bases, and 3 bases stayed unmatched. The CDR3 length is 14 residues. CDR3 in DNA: TGTGCCAGCAGTTCCGACAGGGTTAATTCACCCCTCCACTTT. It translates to CASSSDRVNSPLHF.

CDR3 coding DNA: TGTGCCAGCAGCCGCGACACGAGCTCTGGAAACACCATATATTTT. It encodes CASSRDTSSGNTIYF. V and J are TRBV6-6 and TRBJ1-3; D call uncertain. CDR1 MNHNY and CDR2 SVGAGI come from the germline V gene (reference sequence). This CDR3 contains 15 residues. V was cut by 6 bases and J by 0 bases, with 12 bases left in between.

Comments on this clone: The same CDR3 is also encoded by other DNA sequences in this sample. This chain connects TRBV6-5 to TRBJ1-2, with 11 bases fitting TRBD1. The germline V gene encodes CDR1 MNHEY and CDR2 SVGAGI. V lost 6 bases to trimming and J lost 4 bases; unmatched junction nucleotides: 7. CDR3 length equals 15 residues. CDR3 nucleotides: TGTGCCAGCAGCTTGGACAGGGGGCGAAGCTATGGCTACACCTTC. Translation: CASSLDRGRSYGYTF.

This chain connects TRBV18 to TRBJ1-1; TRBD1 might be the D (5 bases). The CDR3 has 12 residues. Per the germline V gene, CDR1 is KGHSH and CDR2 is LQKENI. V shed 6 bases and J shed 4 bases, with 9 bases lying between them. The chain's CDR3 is CASSGLATEAFF. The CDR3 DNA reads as TGTGCCAGCTCGGGGCTGGCCACTGAAGCTTTCTTT.

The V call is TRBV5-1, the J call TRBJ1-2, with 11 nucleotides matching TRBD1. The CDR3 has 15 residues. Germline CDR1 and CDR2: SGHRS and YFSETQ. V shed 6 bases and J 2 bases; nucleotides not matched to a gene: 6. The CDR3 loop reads CASMNRDRGNYGYTF. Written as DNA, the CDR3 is TGCGCCAGCATGAACCGGGACAGGGGGAACTATGGCTACACCTTC.